The 27 T cell receptor beta chains given below trace back to one sample, sequenced in a study of blood T cell repertoires in COVID-19. Sequencing used immunoSEQ multiplex PCR; TCRdb keeps in-frame clones, though not all of them. The sample shows about 300,000 clones, just over 85% of them seen only once. The sequenced sample consisted of PBMCs or T cells enriched from blood (not recorded which). These receptors were taken from a woman aged 18-30 years who had recovered from COVID-19.

The genes are TRBV7-9 and TRBJ2-1; TRBD1 might be the D (6 bases). V lost 2 bases and J 2 bases, leaving 10 bases between the germline ends. The CDR3 extends over 15 amino acids. Germline CDR1 reads SEHNR; CDR2 reads FQNEAQ (reference sequence). The CDR3 bases are TGTGCCAGCAGCTTATTGGCAGGGGCCTACAATGAGCAGTTCTTC. This codes for CASSLLAGAYNEQFF.

This chain's CDR3 is CASSSYTGMNTEAFF. The CDR3 DNA sequence: TGTGCCAGCAGCTCTTATACAGGAATGAACACTGAAGCTTTCTTT. The chain couples TRBV5-5 to TRBJ1-1; D is possibly TRBD1 (5 bases). The CDR3 length is 15 residues. Germline-derived CDR1 and CDR2 are SGHKS and YYEKEE (reference sequence). V lost 3 bases to trimming and J lost 0 bases, with 12 bases between them.

The V gene is TRBV27, the J gene TRBJ2-3; perhaps TRBD2 as D (5 bases). Deletions cut 3 bases from V and 0 bases from J, with 10 bases between. Germline-derived CDR1 and CDR2 are MNHEY and SMNVEV (reference sequence). This CDR3 region has 15 residues. CDR3 region: CASSFGGPSTDTQYF. The DNA of the CDR3 is TGTGCCAGCAGTTTTGGCGGGCCCAGCACAGATACGCAGTATTTT.

V gene TRBV11-2 combines with J gene TRBJ2-6; the match to TRBD1 covers 9 bases. The germline V gene has CDR1 SGHAT and CDR2 FQNNGV. The trim removed 1 base at V and 15 bases at J, leaving 7 bases unmatched. This CDR3 contains 14 residues. The CDR3 reads CASSLGPRTGDLTF. The CDR3 DNA is TGTGCCAGCAGCTTAGGACCTCGGACAGGGGACCTGACTTTC.

The gene calls are TRBV5-1 and TRBJ2-3; D is ambiguous. This CDR3 spans 14 amino acids. Germline V gene data show CDR1 as SGHRS and CDR2 as YFSETQ. V gave up 0 bases and J gave up 2 bases, with 7 bases separating them. The CDR3 nucleotides read TGCGCCAGCAGCTTGGCGGTAGACACAGATACGCAGTATTTT. This encodes CASSLAVDTDTQYF.

The V call is TRBV19, the J call TRBJ1-1, with D possibly matching TRBD1 (5 bases). The V gene lost 0 bases and the J gene lost 1 base, with 12 bases spanning the gap. The CDR3 spans 16 residues. The germline V gene encodes CDR1 LNHDA and CDR2 SQIVND (reference sequence). CDR3 sequence (DNA): TGTGCCAGTAGTATAGATCGAGACAGAGAGAACACTGAAGCTTTCTTT. Amino acids: CASSIDRDRENTEAFF.

V usage is TRBV13 and J usage is TRBJ1-2; the D gene is possibly TRBD1 (5 bases). Trimming took 4 bases from V and 4 from J, leaving 16 bases between them. CDR1 is PRHDT and CDR2 is FYEKMQ in the germline V gene (reference sequence). The CDR3 extends over 15 amino acids. CDR3 amino acids: CASSSLTDISYGYTF. The DNA of the CDR3 is TGTGCCAGCAGCTCACTAACGGACATCAGCTATGGCTACACCTTC.

Only a few counts were recorded for this clone. Other nucleotide sequences from this sample produce the same CDR3. The rearrangement uses TRBV7-9 and TRBJ1-1; TRBD1 is a possible D gene (5 bases). This CDR3 region has 13 residues. The germline CDR1 and CDR2 sequences are SEHNR and FQNEAQ (reference sequence). Trimming pared 2 bases from V and 1 base from J, leaving 5 bases between. The CDR3 loop is CASSLQGNTEAFF. In DNA form, the CDR3 reads TGTGCCAGCAGCTTACAGGGGAACACTGAAGCTTTCTTT. The variable domain in full, with the rest retrieved from reference TRBV7-9 and TRBJ1-1, is DTGVSQNPRHKITKRGQNVTFRCDPISEHNRLYWYRQTLGQGPEFLTYFQNEAQLEKSRLLSDRFSAERPKGSFSTLEIQRTEQGDSAMYLCASSLQGNTEAFFGQGTRLTVV.

The V and J genes are TRBV2 and TRBJ1-5, with no clear D. The CDR3 covers 14 residues. V shed 3 bases and J shed 1 base, with 7 bases lying between them. Per germline, CDR1 SNHLY and CDR2 FYNNEI. The DNA for the CDR3 is TGTGCCAGCAGTGATACAGTCAGCAATCAGCCCCAGCATTTT. Translating it yields CASSDTVSNQPQHF.

J is TRBJ1-5 and V is TRBV5-5, with D maybe TRBD1 (6 bases). With 2 bases removed from V and 0 bases from J, the gap between germline ends came to 15 bases. The length of the CDR3 is 17 residues. The germline V gene encodes CDR1 SGHKS and CDR2 YYEKEE (reference sequence). The CDR3 sequence: CASSFTLDSYSNQPQHF. Here the CDR3 DNA reads TGTGCCAGCAGCTTTACCTTGGACAGTTATAGCAATCAGCCCCAGCATTTT. Filled out from reference TRBV5-5 and TRBJ1-5, the complete variable domain reads DAGVTQSPTHLIKTRGQQVTLRCSPISGHKSVSWYQQVLGQGPQFIFQYYEKEERGRGNFPDRFSARQFPNYSSELNVNALLLGDSALYLCASSFTLDSYSNQPQHFGDGTRLSIL.

The CDR3 nucleotides read TGTGCCAGCAGTAACACAGGGGCCCCGGCAGATACGCAGTATTTT. Translation: CASSNTGAPADTQYF. This chain links TRBV6-4 with TRBJ2-3; 7 bases are shared with TRBD1. The junction had 9 bases not matched to a gene; V was cut back by 5 bases and J by 4 bases. The CDR3 is 15 residues long. Per germline, CDR1 MRHNA and CDR2 SNTAGT.

This clone was detected only once. The chain couples TRBV5-1 to TRBJ2-7; 8 bases align to TRBD1. J was trimmed by 6 bases and V by 2 bases; bases with no gene match: 13. Germline V gives CDR1 SGHRS, CDR2 YFSETQ. There are 16 residues in the CDR3. For the CDR3, the DNA is TGCGCCAGCAGCTTTGGGGCCGGACAGGGCAAATCCGAGCAGTACTTC. Translated: CASSFGAGQGKSEQYF.

The chain employs TRBV7-3 and TRBJ2-1; 8 bases fit TRBD2. CDR1 and CDR2 (germline): SGHTA, FQGTGA. J was trimmed by 2 bases and V by 6 bases; bases with no gene match: 6. This CDR3 has 15 amino acids. The CDR3 protein is CASRPAGAAYNEQFF. As DNA, the CDR3 is TGTGCCAGCAGGCCAGCGGGAGCGGCCTACAATGAGCAGTTCTTC.

V and J are TRBV12-3 or TRBV12-4 and TRBJ1-6, with D unclear. This CDR3 has 13 residues. V was clipped by 3 bases and J by 6 bases, with 6 bases between them. The DNA of the CDR3 is TGTGCCAGCAGTTTCCGTTTTAATTCACCCCTCCACTTT. It specifies CASSFRFNSPLHF.

The V call is TRBV9, the J call TRBJ2-3, with TRBD1 matching over 7 bases. Trimming removed 4 bases from V and 5 bases from J; junction bases left unmatched: 7. The CDR3 runs 14 residues. The germline CDR1 and CDR2 sequences are SGDLS and YYNGEE. The CDR3 sequence is CASSPQGHGDTQYF. CDR3 nucleotide sequence: TGTGCCAGCAGCCCACAGGGGCATGGAGATACGCAGTATTTT.

The chain combines TRBV9 with TRBJ1-2, with D possibly TRBD1 on 6 matching bases. Germline loops: CDR1 SGDLS, CDR2 YYNGEE. CDR3 size: 15 residues. V dropped 6 bases and J dropped 4 bases, with 19 bases sitting between them. CDR3 bases: TGTGCCAGCACCACAGGGTCTGCAGCCCTCTATGGCTACACCTTC. The encoded protein is CASTTGSAALYGYTF.

The chain couples TRBV5-5 to TRBJ1-2, with 8 bases identical to TRBD1. CDR3 length equals 13 residues. J lost 3 bases, V lost 4 bases, and 2 bases had no gene match. The germline gives CDR1 SGHKS, CDR2 YYEKEE (reference sequence). The CDR3 nucleotides are TGTGCCAGCAGCCAGGGGGCGGACTATGGCTACACCTTC. Protein product: CASSQGADYGYTF.

The V and J genes are TRBV19 and TRBJ1-3; no clear D gene. The CDR3 is 14 amino acids. V was cut by 6 bases and J by 1 base, with 10 bases left in between. Germline values: CDR1 LNHDA, CDR2 SQIVND (reference sequence). The CDR3 sequence is CASRDPGSGNTIYF. CDR3 in DNA: TGTGCCAGTAGAGATCCGGGGTCTGGAAACACCATATATTTT.

The V gene is TRBV25-1, the J gene TRBJ1-5; D might be TRBD1 (5 bases). CDR3 length: 14 residues. Germline CDR1 MGHDK, CDR2 SYGVNS. V shed 4 bases and J shed 7 bases, with 14 bases lying between them. Here the CDR3 reads CASSATGYSQPQHF. CDR3 DNA sequence: TGTGCCAGCAGTGCAACAGGATATAGCCAGCCCCAGCATTTT.

V and J are TRBV3-1 (or the pseudogene TRBV3-2) and TRBJ2-2, with 8 bases that match TRBD1. The trim removed 3 bases at V and 4 bases at J, leaving 4 bases unmatched. Germline assignment: CDR1 LGHDT and CDR2 YNNKEL (reference sequence). The CDR3 spans 15 residues. This chain's CDR3 is CASSHRGLGTGELFF. CDR3 coding DNA: TGTGCCAGCAGCCACAGGGGGCTTGGCACCGGGGAGCTGTTTTTT.

This clone was observed once. The genes are TRBV9 and TRBJ1-6; TRBD1 matches 7 bases. The V and J ends lost 4 bases and 7 bases, in that order; junction bases with no gene match: 8. The CDR3 totals 15 residues. Per the germline V gene, CDR1 is SGDLS and CDR2 is YYNGEE. CDR3 sequence: CASSTGTERNSPLHF. DNA for the CDR3: TGTGCCAGCAGCACCGGGACAGAGAGGAATTCACCCCTCCACTTT. Full variable domain (remainder filled in from reference TRBV9 and TRBJ1-6): DSGVTQTPKHLITATGQRVTLRCSPRSGDLSVYWYQQSLDQGLQFLIQYYNGEERAKGNILERFSAQQFPDLHSELNLSSLELGDSALYFCASSTGTERNSPLHFGNGTRLTVT.

The rearrangement joins TRBV6-5 to TRBJ2-2, with D unclear. Trimming removed 8 bases at V and 0 bases at J, with 7 bases between. The CDR3 covers 13 residues. Per germline, CDR1 MNHEY and CDR2 SVGAGI. CDR3 sequence reads: CASESANTGELFF. CDR3 coding DNA: TGTGCCAGCGAGTCCGCGAACACCGGGGAGCTGTTTTTT.

This sequence joins TRBV28 and TRBJ1-2, with 9 bases fitting TRBD1. V was pared by 8 bases and J by 4 bases, with 8 bases of the junction left unmatched. This CDR3 has 14 residues. CDR1 and CDR2 (germline): MDHEN, SYDVKM. CDR3 DNA sequence: TGTGCCAGCGTTCCGGGACAGGGCACCTATGGCTACACCTTC. Protein sequence: CASVPGQGTYGYTF.

V gene TRBV4-1 combines with J gene TRBJ2-7, with D tentatively TRBD2 (6 bases). CDR1 and CDR2 from the germline V gene are MGHRA and YSYEKL. Between the trimmed V and J ends, which lost 1 base and 9 bases, there was a span of 19 bases. CDR3 length: 15 amino acids. CDR3 protein: CASSQASGLSTVQYF. The CDR3 nucleotides are TGCGCCAGCAGCCAAGCCAGCGGGCTCTCGACCGTGCAGTACTTC.

The sample holds one count of this clone. The gene calls are TRBV30 and TRBJ1-5; D gene unclear. Trimming cost V 4 bases and J 7 bases, with 17 bases left between them. CDR1 is GTSNPN, CDR2 SVGIG, per germline (reference sequence). The CDR3 contains 14 residues. As DNA, the CDR3 is TGTGCCTGGAATAGCGGAGGAGAGCGCCAGCCCCAGCATTTT. It specifies CAWNSGGERQPQHF.

This clone appeared a few times. This chain joins TRBV6-6 and TRBJ1-5; 11 bases match TRBD1. The ends lost 8 bases at V and 6 bases at J; junction bases unmatched: 9. Per germline, CDR1 MNHNY and CDR2 SVGAGI (reference sequence). This CDR3 is 15 amino acids long. The CDR3 bases are TGTGCCAGCGGACCGGGACAGGGGGGATCTCAGCCCCAGCATTTT. Protein sequence: CASGPGQGGSQPQHF.

This rearrangement joins TRBV19 to TRBJ2-3; 10 bases match TRBD2. This CDR3 is built from 16 residues. From germline, CDR1 is LNHDA and CDR2 SQIVND (reference sequence). Unmatched junction bases numbered 10, after V lost 5 bases and J lost 5 bases. The CDR3 region has the DNA TGTGCCAGTAGTGGTCTAGCGGGGGCCGTTGTAGATACGCAGTATTTT. Encoded protein: CASSGLAGAVVDTQYF.